This T cell receptor (beta chain) was identified during a study of blood T cells in healthy people across ages. Findings and caveats of the study: CMV status of donors was unknown, possibly confounding expanded clonotype changes.

Per sample, at least 6 micrograms of total RNA were extracted. This clonotype occurred a few times. The antigen remains unidentified. For the second PCR, which ran for roughly 6 to 12 cycles, a sample-barcoded 5' primer and a J-beta primer mix were used. TCRdb reanalysed the 5' RACE reads using MiXCR and keeps one entry per CDR3 protein. The sample lists 1,500,000 or so distinct CDR3 sequences, 59% occurring once. The CDR3 has 16 amino acids. Germline V CDR1 and CDR2: MNHNY, SVGAGI (reference sequence). Sequences were obtained from blood. The rearrangement uses TRBV6-6 and TRBJ2-7; no firm D call. Judging by the DNA end, TRBJ2-5 fits better; the J call may be wrong. This sequence was found in a man younger than 35 in good health. This CDR3 is CASSSIPVKDGETQYF. The CDR3, as DNA: TGTGCCAGCAGTTCGATCCCGGTGAAGGACGGGGAGACCCAGTACTTC.